What follows are 20 T cell receptor beta chains derived from one specimen sequenced in a study of response to subunit inactivated influenza vaccine. TCRdb reprocessed the RT-PCR reads with MiXCR, giving one entry per CDR3 protein. The sample yields around 520,000 distinct CDR3 sequences, about 12% seen once. The starting material was PBMCs from blood, obtained on the day of vaccination. Source of these receptors: a man in his fifties or sixties who received an inactivated influenza vaccine.

The chain joins TRBV4-1 to TRBJ1-6; D is unclear. Trimming took off 4 bases at V and 4 bases at J, with 11 bases between the two ends. Germline V gene sequence: CDR1 MGHRA, CDR2 YSYEKL. CDR3 length equals 15 residues. CDR3 in amino acids: CASSPLPPYNSPLHF. The CDR3 coding sequence is TGCGCCAGCAGCCCCCTCCCCCCATATAATTCACCCCTCCACTTT.

This clonotype was seen repeatedly, ten times or more. This chain links TRBV12-3 or TRBV12-4 with TRBJ1-4, with D unresolved. The CDR3 runs 12 residues. V was clipped by 2 bases and J by 7 bases, with 5 bases between them. CDR3 in amino acids: CASSLFGEKLFF. The CDR3 DNA reads as TGTGCCAGCAGTTTATTTGGTGAAAAACTGTTTTTT.

This clonotype was seen a few times. The chain joins TRBV7-2 to TRBJ2-3; 7 nucleotides line up with TRBD1. CDR3 length: 12 residues. Germline CDR1 and CDR2: SGHTA and FQGNSA. Trimming removed 3 bases from V and 8 bases from J; junction bases left unmatched: 2. The CDR3 sequence: CASSLDRSTQYF. CDR3 coding DNA: TGTGCCAGCAGCTTGGACAGGAGTACGCAGTATTTT.

This clonotype has a handful of counts. The V gene is TRBV18, the J gene TRBJ1-2; D is uncertain. V lost 3 bases and J 3 bases, leaving 11 bases between the germline ends. The length of the CDR3 is 14 residues. Germline lookup yields CDR1 KGHSH and CDR2 LQKENI. The CDR3 DNA follows: TGTGCCAGCTCACCGGCAGCAGGCCACTATGGCTACACCTTC. Amino acids: CASSPAAGHYGYTF.

This clonotype has only a few counts. The V and J genes are TRBV28 and TRBJ2-5; a weak D match, TRBD1 (6 bases). This CDR3 spans 14 amino acids. Looked up from germline, CDR1 is MDHEN and CDR2 is SYDVKM. Trimming shortened V by 0 bases and J by 3 bases, and 8 bases separated the two germline ends. The CDR3: CASSLWDSKETQYF. CDR3 DNA sequence: TGTGCCAGCAGTTTATGGGACAGTAAAGAGACCCAGTACTTC. Supplemented by reference TRBV28 and TRBJ2-5, the full variable domain reads DVKVTQSSRYLVKRTGEKVFLECVQDMDHENMFWYRQDPGLGLRLIYFSYDVKMKEKGDIPEGYSVSREKKERFSLILESASTNQTSMYLCASSLWDSKETQYFGPGTRLLVL.

V gene TRBV4-1 combines with J gene TRBJ1-4; D remains ambiguous. There are 16 residues in the CDR3. Germline values: CDR1 MGHRA, CDR2 YSYEKL. V was trimmed by 6 bases and J by 0 bases, leaving 14 bases between them. CDR3 protein: CASRSGGSATNEKLFF. The CDR3, as DNA: TGCGCCAGCAGGTCCGGAGGGAGTGCAACTAATGAAAAACTGTTTTTT.

This clonotype has just a few counts. The chain links TRBV5-1 to TRBJ1-6, with D perhaps matching TRBD1 (5 bases). There are 14 residues in the CDR3. Deletions cut 3 bases from V and 8 bases from J, with 12 bases between. Germline loops: CDR1 SGHRS, CDR2 YFSETQ. The CDR3 region is CASSSGPADSPLHF. The CDR3 DNA is TGCGCCAGCAGCTCGGGGCCGGCGGATTCACCCCTCCACTTT.

V usage is TRBV20-1 and J usage is TRBJ2-1; no definite D call. The CDR3 has 14 amino acids. Trimming removed 3 bases from V and 0 bases from J, with 9 bases in between. Looked up from germline, CDR1 is DFQATT and CDR2 is SNEGSKA (reference sequence). This CDR3 is CSASRPSSYNEQFF. The DNA for the CDR3 is TGCAGTGCTAGTCGACCGAGCTCCTACAATGAGCAGTTCTTC.

This clonotype was seen a handful of times. The chain has TRBV12-3 or TRBV12-4 and TRBJ1-5; no definite D call. CDR3 length equals 12 residues. The V end was cut by 7 bases, the J end by 5 bases, with 9 bases between. The CDR3 DNA reads as TGTGCCAGCAAGACGGACTATCAGCCCCAGCATTTT. Translation: CASKTDYQPQHF.

The V and J genes are TRBV20-1 and TRBJ2-7; 11 bases map to TRBD1. The CDR3 consists of 15 residues. V trimming: 4 bases; J trimming: 1 base; junction bases outside the gene matches: 6. Germline loops: CDR1 DFQATT, CDR2 SNEGSKA (reference sequence). The DNA for the CDR3 is TGCAGTGCTACGGGGACAGGGGGTTTATCCTACGAGCAGTACTTC. Protein: CSATGTGGLSYEQYF.

This clonotype has ten or more counts. The chain links TRBV27 to TRBJ2-1, with 14 bases lining up with TRBD2. The CDR3 loop spans 19 amino acids. V shed 5 bases, J shed 1 base, and the junction held 10 bases outside the gene matches. Germline-derived CDR1 and CDR2 are MNHEY and SMNVEV (reference sequence). The CDR3 sequence: CASSRGLAGALRSYNEQFF. In DNA form, the CDR3 reads TGTGCCAGCAGTAGGGGACTAGCGGGAGCTTTACGGTCCTACAATGAGCAGTTCTTC.

This chain's CDR3 is CASSKTPTSPDTQYF. CDR3 nucleotides: TGTGCCAGCAGCAAAACACCGACATCCCCAGATACGCAGTATTTT. The gene calls are TRBV21-1 and TRBJ2-3. TRBV21-1 is tagged as a pseudogene. The CDR3 contains 15 residues.

The CDR3: CATGGFSGNTIYF. CDR3 nucleotide sequence: TGTGCGACGGGCGGGTTTTCTGGAAACACCATATATTTT. The gene calls are TRBV2 and TRBJ1-3; D ambiguous. Germline V gene lookup returns CDR1 SNHLY and CDR2 FYNNEI. This CDR3 region has 13 residues.

Ten or more counts support this clonotype. The chain uses TRBV2 and TRBJ2-1, with 13 bases that match TRBD2. This CDR3 has 15 amino acids. CDR1 is SNHLY and CDR2 is FYNNEI in the germline V gene. V shed 8 bases and J 3 bases; nucleotides not matched to a gene: 4. CDR3 nucleotides: TGTGCCAGCGGACTAGCGGGGGACTACTACAATGAGCAGTTCTTC. It translates to CASGLAGDYYNEQFF. The complete variable domain, with remaining parts taken from reference TRBV2 and TRBJ2-1, reads EPEVTQTPSHQVTQMGQEVILRCVPISNHLYFYWYRQILGQKVEFLVSFYNNEISEKSEIFDDQFSVERPDGSNFTLKIRSTKLEDSAMYFCASGLAGDYYNEQFFGPGTRLTVL.

This clonotype was recorded many times. The junction departs from germline at one end; a sequencing error may be responsible. The V gene is TRBV5-1, the J gene TRBJ2-5; 11 bases are a match to TRBD2. This CDR3 comprises 15 residues. The germline V gene encodes CDR1 SGHRS and CDR2 YFSETQ. The CDR3: CASSSGTSGQETQYF. The CDR3, as DNA: TGTGCCAGCAGCTCGGGGACTAGCGGCCAAGAGACCCAGTACTTC.

This clonotype appeared a few times. The chain couples TRBV12-3 or TRBV12-4 to TRBJ2-3, with no clear D. Trimming pared 4 bases from V and 3 bases from J, leaving 11 bases between. This CDR3 is 14 amino acids long. Here the CDR3 reads CASSSVRRTDTQYF. The CDR3 DNA is TGTGCCAGCAGTTCGGTCAGACGAACAGATACGCAGTATTTT.

This clonotype has a handful of counts. This chain joins TRBV7-9 and TRBJ2-4, with 8 bases matching TRBD2. Trimming removed 5 bases from V and 1 base from J; junction bases left unmatched: 4. This CDR3 is built from 15 residues. Germline loops: CDR1 SEHNR, CDR2 FQNEAQ (reference sequence). Here the CDR3 DNA reads TGTGCCAGCAGCCAATCGGGGGGGGCCAAAAACATTCAGTACTTC. Its protein is CASSQSGGAKNIQYF.

This clonotype has a handful of counts. The rearrangement links TRBV19 to TRBJ1-1; D gene unclear. The CDR3 covers 14 residues. Trimming left V 8 bases short and J 0 bases short, with 13 bases between. Germline V CDR1 and CDR2: LNHDA, SQIVND (reference sequence). CDR3 in DNA: TGTGCCAGTCTCCGTACCGGGTTGAACACTGAAGCTTTCTTT. This codes for CASLRTGLNTEAFF. Full variable domain (missing parts from reference TRBV19 and TRBJ1-1): DGGITQSPKYLFRKEGQNVTLSCEQNLNHDAMYWYRQDPGQGLRLIYYSQIVNDFQKGDIAEGYSVSREKKESFPLTVTSAQKNPTAFYLCASLRTGLNTEAFFGQGTRLTVV.

The chain has TRBV2 and TRBJ2-2, with 7 bases that match TRBD2. The CDR3 is 13 residues long. Germline trimming cut 7 bases from V and 6 bases from J; bases unmatched to any gene: 5. Germline V gives CDR1 SNHLY, CDR2 FYNNEI. In DNA, the CDR3 is TGTGCCAGCACTACCGGGGGGTCCGGGGAGCTGTTTTTT. Translation gives CASTTGGSGELFF.

This chain joins TRBV5-1 and TRBJ2-1; D remains ambiguous. The germline gives CDR1 SGHRS, CDR2 YFSETQ. CDR3 length: 14 amino acids. Trimming took 4 bases from V and 1 from J, leaving 9 bases between them. CDR3 nucleotides: TGCGCCAGCAGCCAATTCATTTCCTACAATGAGCAGTTCTTC. This translates into CASSQFISYNEQFF.